This T cell receptor beta chain was documented in a study of shared clonotypes between healthy human individuals. Study findings and constraints: Clonotype sharing across four donors was observed for roughly 5% of naive CD4 clonotypes.

About this clone itself: What it binds is unknown.

TCRdb's table, derived via immunoSEQ multiplex PCR, lists solely in-frame clones and lacks some. The repertoire holds some 1,400,000 clones, with around 95% as singletons. V lost 5 bases, J lost 3 bases, and 14 bases lay in between. The CDR3 covers 14 residues. Per the germline V gene, CDR1 is SGHAT and CDR2 is FQNNGV. The V and J genes are TRBV11-2 and TRBJ2-7; D remains ambiguous. This TCR came from a man aged 25 to 40 in good health. Specimen: naive CD4+ T cells sorted from blood. Noted subset: CD45RA+ positively selected. This CDR3 reads CASSPRTIFYEQYF. The CDR3 DNA reads TGTGCCAGCAGCCCAAGGACCATCTTCTACGAGCAGTACTTC.